This entry describes one T cell receptor beta chain. This specimen comes from a study of monozygotic twins with inflammatory bowel disease. UMIs incorporating a 6-nucleotide sample barcode were appended by means of template switching. After re-calling the 5' RACE reads, TCRdb lists one entry per CDR3 protein, DNA absent. This sample's clone table lists 300,000 to 450,000 distinct CDR3 sequences. The CDR3 is 14 residues long. The germline gives CDR1 MNHEY, CDR2 SMNVEV (reference sequence). The sample taken for sequencing was blood. This TCR came from a human donor with ulcerative colitis or Crohn's disease, or a healthy co-twin of an affected twin (not recorded which). The chain couples TRBV27 to TRBJ2-7. The CDR3 here is CASSFLWSSYEQYF.